This T cell receptor beta chain was recovered during a study of radiotherapy plus CTLA-4 blockade in lung cancer. The assay was immunoSEQ multiplex PCR, and TCRdb's table has in-frame clones only and misses some. Of 130,000 or so clones listed, more than 80% are singletons. From germline, CDR1 is MNHNS and CDR2 SASEGT. CDR3 length: 13 residues. Between the trimmed V and J ends, which lost 2 bases and 6 bases, there was a span of 10 bases. This chain links TRBV6-1 with TRBJ1-2; D remains ambiguous. This sample comprised peripheral blood, obtained from a patient treated with radiotherapy plus ipilimumab. The TCR comes from a human donor with non-small cell lung cancer that progressed on radiotherapy plus ipilimumab. CDR3 sequence: CASSELSVDGYTF. CDR3 coding DNA: TGTGCCAGCAGTGAACTCTCAGTCGATGGCTACACCTTC.